Below, 22 T cell receptor beta chains from the same sample are listed, as sequenced in a study of blood T cells in healthy people across ages. The authors ran a second PCR of 7 to 11 cycles using a sample-barcoded 5' primer and a J-beta primer mix. MiXCR was run by TCRdb on the 5' RACE reads, yielding one entry per CDR3 protein. Among over 500,000 distinct CDR3 sequences listed, approximately 52% were seen once. The sequenced sample was blood. The receptors originated from a woman of 80 years or more in good health.

The chain uses TRBV4-1 and TRBJ1-5; D is possibly TRBD1 (6 bases). Germline CDR1 reads MGHRA; CDR2 reads YSYEKL. The V end was cut by 1 base, the J end by 9 bases, with 13 bases between. The CDR3 totals 14 residues. The CDR3 sequence is CASSQAGALGPQHF. DNA for the CDR3: TGCGCCAGCAGCCAAGCAGGGGCCCTCGGGCCCCAGCATTTT.

In the case of this clonotype: This could be a read error, since a much larger clone is one nucleotide away. V and J are TRBV29-1 and TRBJ2-4; 7 bases align to TRBD1. The DNA end is a closer match to TRBJ2-7, so the J assignment may be wrong. Germline V gene data show CDR1 as SQVTM and CDR2 as ANQGSEA. The CDR3 totals 12 residues. CDR3 coding DNA: TGCGGCGGTGGGGACAGAGCCTACGAGCAGTACTTC. It is translated as CGGGDRAYEQYF.

This clonotype turned up a few times. The rearrangement links TRBV20-1 to TRBJ1-6; the D is unclear. Germline V lookup: CDR1 DFQATT, CDR2 SNEGSKA (reference sequence). V was trimmed by 0 bases and J by 4 bases, leaving 10 bases between them. The length of the CDR3 is 15 residues. CDR3 bases: TGCAGTGCTAGAGATCGGAAAGCTTATAATTCACCCCTCCACTTT. Translating it yields CSARDRKAYNSPLHF.

Concerning this clonotype: A read error may explain this, as a much larger clone is one base away. This sequence joins TRBV4-1 and TRBJ2-3; D is tentatively TRBD1 or TRBD2 (5 bases each). The CDR3 runs 15 residues. CDR1 and CDR2 from the germline V gene are MGHRA and YSYEKL. Here the CDR3 DNA reads TGCGCCAGCAGTCGTTACTACTCTAGCACAGGTACGCAGTATTTT. It is translated as CASSRYYSSTGTQYF.

The V gene is TRBV12-3 or TRBV12-4, the J gene TRBJ2-7, with D hard to call. The length of the CDR3 is 12 residues. Trimming left V 2 bases short and J 5 bases short, with 7 bases between. CDR3 residues: CASSLFIHEQYF. The CDR3 bases are TGTGCCAGCAGTTTATTTATCCACGAGCAGTACTTC.

At least ten counts were recorded for this clonotype. The chain is built from TRBV4-1 and TRBJ2-7, with D unresolved. The germline V and J ends were trimmed by 2 bases and 0 bases, with 5 bases remaining between them. The CDR3 covers 13 residues. Germline V lookup: CDR1 MGHRA, CDR2 YSYEKL. Here the CDR3 DNA reads TGCGCCAGCAGCCAACACAGCTCCTACGAGCAGTACTTC. Protein: CASSQHSSYEQYF.

This clonotype was found once. A much larger clone is a single base away; this may be a read error. This rearrangement joins TRBV5-1 to TRBJ1-5; D gene ambiguous. Germline-derived CDR1 and CDR2 are SGHRS and YFSETQ. This CDR3 region has 13 residues. Trimming removed 0 bases at V and 4 bases at J, with 5 bases between. This CDR3 is CASSLASNQPQHF. CDR3 in DNA: TGCGCCAGCAGCTTGGCAAGTAATCAGCCCCAGCATTTT.

The CDR3, as DNA: TGCGCCAGCAGCTTGGTCCAGGGGATAGATACGCAGTATTTT. This translates into CASSLVQGIDTQYF. The gene calls are TRBV5-1 and TRBJ2-3, with a weak D call TRBD1 (6 bases). Germline lookup yields CDR1 SGHRS and CDR2 YFSETQ. The V end was cut by 0 bases, the J end by 5 bases, with 10 bases between. The CDR3 sequence is 14 residues long.

This clonotype was found a few times. The J gene is TRBJ2-3, the V gene TRBV20-1, with 7 bases matching TRBD2. Trimming at V came to 1 base and at J to 6 bases, leaving 1 base not matched to a gene. The CDR3 sequence is 12 residues long. Germline V gene sequence: CDR1 DFQATT, CDR2 SNEGSKA (reference sequence). This chain's CDR3 is CSARGGGDTQYF. CDR3 coding DNA: TGCAGTGCTAGAGGGGGGGGGGATACGCAGTATTTT.

Comment on this clonotype: A much larger clone differs by one base, so this may be a read error. This chain connects TRBV20-1 to TRBJ2-1, with D perhaps TRBD1 (5 bases). This CDR3 comprises 15 residues. The ends were cut back, 1 base at V and 6 bases at J, with 16 bases in the middle. Germline V CDR1 and CDR2: DFQATT, SNEGSKA (reference sequence). CDR3 DNA sequence: TGCAGTGCTAGAGCCGATCAAGGGCAGGGCAATGAGCAGTTCTTC. This encodes CSARADQGQGNEQFF.

This clonotype was observed at least ten times. The chain recombines TRBV29-1 with TRBJ2-4; the match to TRBD1 covers 7 bases. The germline V gene has CDR1 SQVTM and CDR2 ANQGSEA. This CDR3 is 13 amino acids long. J was trimmed by 4 bases and V by 3 bases; bases with no gene match: 3. For the CDR3, the DNA is TGCAGCGTTGAGAAGGACAGGAAAAACATTCAGTACTTC. It is translated as CSVEKDRKNIQYF. Looking up the rest from reference TRBV29-1 and TRBJ2-4 gives the full variable domain: SAVISQKPSRDICQRGTSLTIQCQVDSQVTMMFWYRQQPGQSLTLIATANQGSEATYESGFVIDKFPISRPNLTFSTLTVSNMSPEDSSIYLCSVEKDRKNIQYFGAGTRLSVL.

Of note for this clonotype: A read error may be the cause here, since a much bigger clone is one base away. The chain links TRBV12-3 or TRBV12-4 to TRBJ2-3; 8 positions agree with TRBD2. J gave up 3 bases and V 4 bases, and 9 bases lay outside the gene matches. The CDR3 contains 16 residues. The CDR3 loop reads CASSSGTRGGTDTQYF. CDR3 bases: TGTGCCAGCAGTTCCGGGACTAGAGGGGGAACAGATACGCAGTATTTT.

There are many counts of this clonotype. In DNA form, the CDR3 reads TGCAGTGCTAGAGATCCGGCCCATTACCAAGAGACCCAGTACTTC. Translated: CSARDPAHYQETQYF. The V and J genes are TRBV20-1 and TRBJ2-5; unclear D gene. Per the germline V gene, CDR1 is DFQATT and CDR2 is SNEGSKA (reference sequence). Trimming pared 0 bases from V and 0 bases from J, leaving 11 bases between. The CDR3 is made up of 15 amino acids.

There are many counts of this clonotype. The CDR3 here is CASSPGSFYGYTF. CDR3 coding DNA: TGTGCCAGCAGCCCGGGCAGTTTCTATGGCTACACCTTC. The chain links TRBV25-1 to TRBJ1-2; no clear D. Trimming removed 6 bases at V and 4 bases at J, with 12 bases between. Germline CDR1 and CDR2: MGHDK and SYGVNS. The length of the CDR3 is 13 residues.

This clonotype was seen a few times. The V and J genes are TRBV7-2 and TRBJ1-5; unclear D gene. The CDR3 contains 13 residues. Germline assignment: CDR1 SGHTA and CDR2 FQGNSA. The V gene lost 4 bases and the J gene lost 3 bases, with 7 bases spanning the gap. DNA for the CDR3: TGTGCCAGCAGCTCCGGGGACAATCAGCCCCAGCATTTT. It specifies CASSSGDNQPQHF.

This clonotype was seen many times. The V gene is TRBV4-1, the J gene TRBJ1-6; weak D call: TRBD1 (6 bases). The CDR3 totals 18 residues. In germline, CDR1 is MGHRA, CDR2 YSYEKL. Trimming pared 1 base from V and 0 bases from J, leaving 13 bases between. The CDR3: CASSQGAGDFSYNSPLHF. In nucleotides, the CDR3 is TGCGCCAGCAGCCAAGGGGCAGGGGATTTCTCCTATAATTCACCCCTCCACTTT.

The J gene is TRBJ1-2, the V gene TRBV10-3, with D uncertain. The germline V gene has CDR1 ENHRY and CDR2 SYGVKD. Trimming pared 5 bases from V and 2 bases from J, leaving 9 bases between. CDR3 size: 13 residues. This CDR3 is CAISLQENYGYTF. CDR3 nucleotide sequence: TGTGCCATCAGTTTGCAGGAAAACTATGGCTACACCTTC.

On this clonotype: A much larger clone is a single base away; this may be a read error. This rearrangement joins TRBV9 to TRBJ1-2; D might be TRBD1 (5 bases). The germline gives CDR1 SGDLS, CDR2 YYNGEE. The CDR3 spans 13 residues. The chain's CDR3 is CAGSEGLLYGYTF. DNA for the CDR3: TGTGCCGGCAGCGAGGGACTTCTCTATGGCTACACCTTC.

The rearrangement joins TRBV4-1 to TRBJ1-1, with TRBD1 matching 11 bases. The germline CDR1 and CDR2 sequences are MGHRA and YSYEKL. The CDR3 runs 15 residues. With 4 bases clipped from V and 10 bases from J, the junction kept 11 bases outside the gene matches. CDR3 in amino acids: CASSPQEGQGGSAFF. The CDR3 DNA sequence: TGCGCCAGCAGCCCCCAGGAGGGACAGGGGGGGTCAGCTTTCTTT.

This clonotype was recorded a few times. This could be a read error, since a much larger clone is one nucleotide away. This chain joins TRBV7-3 and TRBJ2-1; 8 bases match TRBD2. The J call could be wrong; TRBJ2-7 is a better fit for the DNA end. The V gene's germline CDR1 is SGHTA and CDR2 FQGTGA. The CDR3 loop spans 14 amino acids. The CDR3 sequence is CASSLGAGDNEQYF. The CDR3 DNA follows: TGTGCCAGCAGCTTAGGAGCGGGGGACAATGAGCAGTACTTC.

On this clonotype: It may be a read error: a sequence one base away is much more abundant. J is TRBJ1-2 and V is TRBV27, with D unresolved. This CDR3 is 14 amino acids long. The germline V gene encodes CDR1 MNHEY and CDR2 SMNVEV (reference sequence). The V end lost 5 bases, the J end lost 2 bases, and 12 bases lay between the germline ends. The CDR3 DNA follows: TGTGCCAGCAGTGTATACCCGAGAAACTATGGCTACACCTTC. It yields the protein CASSVYPRNYGYTF.

The gene calls are TRBV7-2 and TRBJ1-2; 8 bases align to TRBD1. The CDR3 runs to 14 residues. V lost 3 bases and J lost 5; bases outside the gene matches: 5. Germline V gene data show CDR1 as SGHTA and CDR2 as FQGNSA. The CDR3 loop reads CASSFGTGVYGYTF. Written as DNA, the CDR3 is TGTGCCAGCAGCTTCGGGACAGGCGTATATGGCTACACCTTC.